This T cell receptor beta chain was captured in a study of chemoradiotherapy in HPV16-positive cancers. The overall study: A couple of HPV16-positive patients' cells yielded candidate HPV-specific clones and common motifs.

Trimming removed 5 bases at V and 7 bases at J, with 15 bases between. Germline V gene sequence: CDR1 SNHLY, CDR2 FYNNEI. The CDR3 is 13 residues long. This clone has only a few counts. What it binds is unknown. Regarding the study as a whole: Candidate HPV-specific clones and E7-related TCR motifs grew in tumor during treatment. In HPV16-positive patients, HPV-responsive T-cell expansion tracked better recurrence-free survival. HPV-specific T cells were functionally defined from only a couple of HPV16-positive patients.

Assay used: immunoSEQ multiplex PCR; TCRdb lists only in-frame clones, some missing. The repertoire holds about 3,400 clones, with 80% to 95% as singletons. The sequence derives from a human donor with HPV-associated anogenital cancer. The sample was blood, taken from a patient who underwent chemoradiotherapy. V and J are TRBV2 and TRBJ2-7; D uncertain. CDR3 DNA: TGTGCCAGCAGTCTATACCCTTTGGGGGAGCAGTACTTC. Its protein product is CASSLYPLGEQYF.